Listed below are T cell receptor beta chains from one sample, sequenced in a study of shared clonotypes between healthy human individuals. This table comes from immunoSEQ multiplex PCR, and its TCRdb copy is limited to in-frame clones, with some not included. The sample yields 1.6 million or so clones, about 96% seen once. Sequencing was performed on naive CD4+ T cells sorted from blood. The receptors were gathered from a man in his thirties or forties in good health. The CDR3 runs from the conserved cysteine through the conserved F or W. D genes are given only for firm matches. Clone size is given for some rows only: seen once, a few or many times, or a class if the clone is expanded.

clone size	V gene	J gene	D gene	CDR3 DNA	CDR3 protein
-	TRBV18	TRBJ2-7	TRBD1	TGTGCCAGCTCACCACCCACTGGTCCGAACCGGGACAGGGGAGACGAGCAGTACTTC	CASSPPTGPNRDRGDEQYF
-	TRBV9	TRBJ2-7	-	TGTGCCAGCAGCGTAGTCGGGGCATCCTACGAGCAGTACTTC	CASSVVGASYEQYF
-	TRBV10-3	TRBJ1-5	-	TGTGCCATCAGTGAATGGGCAGGGGCGAATCAGCCCCAGCATTTT	CAISEWAGANQPQHF
-	TRBV6-1	TRBJ1-1	-	TGTGCCAGCAGACCAACAATTAACACTGAAGCTTTCTTT	CASRPTINTEAFF
-	TRBV10-2	TRBJ2-7	TRBD2	TGCGCCAGCAGTGTACTAGCGGGTAAGGGCGAGCAGTACTTC	CASSVLAGKGEQYF
-	TRBV5-1	TRBJ2-6	TRBD2	TGCGCCAGCAGCTTGGCCTGGGCTAGCGGGAGCTCTGGGGCCAACGTCCTGACTTTC	CASSLAWASGSSGANVLTF
-	TRBV5-4	TRBJ2-1	-	TGTGCCAGCAGCTTTGGAATGACGCTAGGGAATGAGCAGTTCTTC	CASSFGMTLGNEQFF
-	TRBV10-2	TRBJ1-2	-	TGCGCCAGCAGTGAGACAGGGCGTGGTGATTATGGCTACACCTTC	CASSETGRGDYGYTF
-	TRBV19	TRBJ2-5	TRBD2	TGTGCCAGTAGCAAAATCCCTAGCGGCACAATTCAAGAGACCCAGTACTTC	CASSKIPSGTIQETQYF
-	TRBV18	TRBJ2-7	TRBD2	TGTGCCAGCTCACCACAAGCGGGCGCGGGAGGTTTGTCCTACGAGCAGTACTTC	CASSPQAGAGGLSYEQYF
-	TRBV5-1	TRBJ2-5	TRBD2	TGCGCCAGCAGCTTGATTAGCGGGGGCCAAGAGACCCAGTACTTC	CASSLISGGQETQYF
-	TRBV6-1	TRBJ2-1	TRBD2	TGTGCCAGCAGTGAGTCTAGCGGGAGTACGGGTGAGCAGTTCTTC	CASSESSGSTGEQFF
few	TRBV11-2	TRBJ2-1	TRBD2	TGTGCCAGCAGCCTCGTCGGGGGGGTCAATGAGCAGTTCTTC	CASSLVGGVNEQFF
-	TRBV4-2	TRBJ2-4	-	TGTGCCAGCAGCCAAGAAGTGGGTAGCGGAAGAGGTAAAAACATTCAGTACTTC	CASSQEVGSGRGKNIQYF
-	TRBV28	TRBJ2-2	TRBD1	TGTGCCAGCAGTGAAACCGGGACAGGGGACGGCGGGGAGCTGTTTTTT	CASSETGTGDGGELFF
once	TRBV19	TRBJ2-7	TRBD2	TGTGCCAGTAGCCGTAGCGGGAGGGCCGACGAGCAGTACTTC	CASSRSGRADEQYF
-	TRBV18	TRBJ1-2	-	TGTGCCAGCTCACTCTTTGAAGGACAGACTAACTATGGCTACACCTTC	CASSLFEGQTNYGYTF
-	TRBV5-1	TRBJ1-4	-	TGCGCCAGCAGACAGACAGCAACTAATGAAAAACTGTTTTTT	CASRQTATNEKLFF
-	TRBV7-6	TRBJ2-2	TRBD2	TGTGCCAGCAGCTGGGGACTAGCGGGAGGCACCGGGGAGCTGTTTTTT	CASSWGLAGGTGELFF
-	TRBV14	TRBJ1-5	-	TGTGCCAGCAGCCAAGGGGGGATATCTCAGCCCCAGCATTTT	CASSQGGISQPQHF
-	TRBV19	TRBJ2-1	TRBD2	TGTGCCAGTAGTAGCGGGAGCGGGATTGGAAACAATGAGCAGTTCTTC	CASSSGSGIGNNEQFF
once	TRBV9	TRBJ1-2	-	TGTGCCAGCAGCGAAGGGCCCGTTGGGGTAAGAGGCTACACCTTC	CASSEGPVGVRGYTF
-	TRBV7-2	TRBJ1-1	-	TGTGCCAGTTCCCGGGACCTTTACGACACTGAAGCTTTCTTT	CASSRDLYDTEAFF
once	TRBV19	TRBJ2-7	TRBD2	TGTGCCAGTAGTAGGACCGGGACTAGCGTGTCCTACGAGCAGTACTTC	CASSRTGTSVSYEQYF